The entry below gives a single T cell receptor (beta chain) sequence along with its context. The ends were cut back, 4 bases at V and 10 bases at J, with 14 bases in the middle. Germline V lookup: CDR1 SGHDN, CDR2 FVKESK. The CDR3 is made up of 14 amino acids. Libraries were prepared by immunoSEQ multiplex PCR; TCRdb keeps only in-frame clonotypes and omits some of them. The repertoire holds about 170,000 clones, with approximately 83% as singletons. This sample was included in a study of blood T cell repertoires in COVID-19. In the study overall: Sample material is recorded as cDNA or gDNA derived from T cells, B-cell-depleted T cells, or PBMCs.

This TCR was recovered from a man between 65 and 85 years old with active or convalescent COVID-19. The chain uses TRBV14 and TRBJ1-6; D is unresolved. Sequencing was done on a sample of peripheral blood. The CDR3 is CASSPTSVYSPLHF. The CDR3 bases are TGTGCCAGCAGCCCAACGAGTGTTTACTCACCCCTCCACTTT.